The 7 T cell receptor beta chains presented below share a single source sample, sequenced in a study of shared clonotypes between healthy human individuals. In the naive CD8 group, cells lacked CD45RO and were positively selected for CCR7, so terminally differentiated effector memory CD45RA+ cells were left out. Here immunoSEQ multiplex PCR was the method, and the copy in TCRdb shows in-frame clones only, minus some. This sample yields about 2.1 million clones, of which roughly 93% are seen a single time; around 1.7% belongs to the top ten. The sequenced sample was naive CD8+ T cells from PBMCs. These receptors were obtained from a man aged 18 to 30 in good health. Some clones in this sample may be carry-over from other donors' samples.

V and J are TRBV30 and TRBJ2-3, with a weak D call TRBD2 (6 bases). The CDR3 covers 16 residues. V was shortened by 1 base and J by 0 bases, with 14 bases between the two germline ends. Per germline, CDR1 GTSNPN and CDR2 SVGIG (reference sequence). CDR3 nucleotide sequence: TGTGCCTGGAGTGACCGAAAGCGGGCGAGCACAGATACGCAGTATTTT. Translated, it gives CAWSDRKRASTDTQYF.

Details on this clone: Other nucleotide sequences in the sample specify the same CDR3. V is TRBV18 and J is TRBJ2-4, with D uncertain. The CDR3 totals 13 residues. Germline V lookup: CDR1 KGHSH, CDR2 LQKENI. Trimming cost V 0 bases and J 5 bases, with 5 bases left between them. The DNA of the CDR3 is TGTGCCAGCTCACCACCGGGCGAAAACATTCAGTACTTC. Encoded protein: CASSPPGENIQYF.

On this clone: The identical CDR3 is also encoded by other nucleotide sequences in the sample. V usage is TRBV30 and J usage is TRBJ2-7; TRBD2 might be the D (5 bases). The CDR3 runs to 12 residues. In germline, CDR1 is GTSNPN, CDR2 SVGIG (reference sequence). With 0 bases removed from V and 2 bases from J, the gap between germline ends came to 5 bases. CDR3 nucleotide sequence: TGTGCCTGGAGTGTACTAGCCTACGAGCAGTACTTC. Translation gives CAWSVLAYEQYF. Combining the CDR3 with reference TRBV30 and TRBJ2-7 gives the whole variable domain SQTIHQWPATLVQPVGSPLSLECTVEGTSNPNLYWYRQAAGRGLQLLFYSVGIGQISSEVPQNLSASRPQDRQFILSSKKLLLSDSGFYLCAWSVLAYEQYFGPGTRLTVT.

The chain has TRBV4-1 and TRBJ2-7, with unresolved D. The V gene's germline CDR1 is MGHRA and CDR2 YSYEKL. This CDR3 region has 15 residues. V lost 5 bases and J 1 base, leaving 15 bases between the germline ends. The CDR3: CASSADRVGSYEQYF. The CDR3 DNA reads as TGCGCCAGCAGCGCTGACCGGGTCGGTTCCTACGAGCAGTACTTC.

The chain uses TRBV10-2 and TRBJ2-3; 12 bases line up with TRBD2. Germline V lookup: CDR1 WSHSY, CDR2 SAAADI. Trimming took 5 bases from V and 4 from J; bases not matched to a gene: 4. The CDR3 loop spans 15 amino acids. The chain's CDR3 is CASSLTSGRADTQYF. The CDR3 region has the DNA TGCGCCAGCAGTTTGACTAGCGGGAGAGCAGATACGCAGTATTTT.

The CDR3 loop reads CATSREGTAPQNTEAFF. DNA for the CDR3: TGTGCCACCAGCCGGGAAGGCACAGCCCCACAGAACACTGAAGCTTTCTTT. This chain uses TRBV15 with TRBJ1-1; no clear D gene. The CDR3 runs to 17 residues. Trimming took off 5 bases at V and 1 base at J, with 20 bases between the two ends. Germline loops: CDR1 LNHNV, CDR2 YYDKDF (reference sequence).

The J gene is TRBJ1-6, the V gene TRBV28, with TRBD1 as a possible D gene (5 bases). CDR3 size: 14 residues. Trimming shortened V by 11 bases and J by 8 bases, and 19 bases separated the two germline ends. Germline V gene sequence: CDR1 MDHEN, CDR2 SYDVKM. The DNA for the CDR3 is TGTGCCTCCGGGACCCCTGTTCTACATTCACCCCTCCACTTT. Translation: CASGTPVLHSPLHF.